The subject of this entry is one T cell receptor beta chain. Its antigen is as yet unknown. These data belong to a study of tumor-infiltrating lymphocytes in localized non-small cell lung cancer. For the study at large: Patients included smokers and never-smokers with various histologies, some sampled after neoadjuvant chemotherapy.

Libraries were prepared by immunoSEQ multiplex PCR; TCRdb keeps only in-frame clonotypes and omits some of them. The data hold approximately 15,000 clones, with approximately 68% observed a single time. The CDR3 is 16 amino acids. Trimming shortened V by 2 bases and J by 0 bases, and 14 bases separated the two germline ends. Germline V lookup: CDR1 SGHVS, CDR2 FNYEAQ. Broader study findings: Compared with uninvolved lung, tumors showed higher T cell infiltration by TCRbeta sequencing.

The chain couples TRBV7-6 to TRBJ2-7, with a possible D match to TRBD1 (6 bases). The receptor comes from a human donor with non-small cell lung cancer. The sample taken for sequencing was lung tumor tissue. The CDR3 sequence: CASSLKQGPPSYEQYF. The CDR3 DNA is TGTGCCAGCAGCTTAAAACAGGGTCCTCCCTCCTACGAGCAGTACTTC.